This entry lists 3 T cell receptor beta chains sequenced from one sample in a study of blood T cell repertoires in COVID-19. This table comes from immunoSEQ multiplex PCR, and its TCRdb copy is limited to in-frame clones, with some not included. The repertoire holds 95,000 to 110,000 clones, over 70% seen once, with roughly 15% in the top ten. The source material was peripheral blood. The receptors shown here come from a man in his fifties with acute or convalescent COVID-19.

The chain recombines TRBV7-8 with TRBJ2-3, with 7 bases identical to TRBD2. The V segment lost 4 bases and the J segment 5 bases; nucleotides outside the gene matches: 9. The CDR3 is 15 residues long. CDR1 and CDR2 from the germline V gene are SGHVS and FQNEAQ. The CDR3 DNA reads TGTGCCAGCAGCTGGGGACTAAACGCTCAAGATACGCAGTATTTT. It codes for CASSWGLNAQDTQYF.

The gene calls are TRBV7-9 and TRBJ2-7, with 9 bases identical to TRBD1. V lost 5 bases to trimming and J lost 6 bases; unmatched junction nucleotides: 8. The CDR3 runs to 14 residues. Germline-derived CDR1 and CDR2 are SEHNR and FQNEAQ (reference sequence). The DNA of the CDR3 is TGTGCCAGCAGCCAACCGGGACAGGGCGTCGAGCAGTACTTC. This gives the protein CASSQPGQGVEQYF. The full variable domain, completed using reference TRBV7-9 and TRBJ2-7, is DTGVSQNPRHKITKRGQNVTFRCDPISEHNRLYWYRQTLGQGPEFLTYFQNEAQLEKSRLLSDRFSAERPKGSFSTLEIQRTEQGDSAMYLCASSQPGQGVEQYFGPGTRLTVT.

J is TRBJ2-1 and V is TRBV6-5; a possible D gene is TRBD1 (5 bases). Germline-derived CDR1 and CDR2 are MNHEY and SVGAGI. The CDR3 totals 13 residues. The V end was cut by 6 bases, the J end by 10 bases, with 16 bases between. CDR3: CASSMGLVEEQFF. CDR3 sequence (DNA): TGTGCCAGCAGCATGGGGCTAGTCGAAGAGCAGTTCTTC.